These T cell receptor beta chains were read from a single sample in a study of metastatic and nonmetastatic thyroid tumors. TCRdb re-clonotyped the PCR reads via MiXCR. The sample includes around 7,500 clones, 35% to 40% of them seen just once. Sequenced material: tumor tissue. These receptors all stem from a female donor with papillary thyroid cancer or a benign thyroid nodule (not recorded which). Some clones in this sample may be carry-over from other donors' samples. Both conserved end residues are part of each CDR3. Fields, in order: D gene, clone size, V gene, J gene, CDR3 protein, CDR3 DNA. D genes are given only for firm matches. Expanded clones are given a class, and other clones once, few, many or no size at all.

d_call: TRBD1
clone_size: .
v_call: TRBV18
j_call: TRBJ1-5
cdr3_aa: CASSPAQGDQPQHF
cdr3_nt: TGTGCCAGCTCACCAGCGCAGGGGGATCAGCCCCAGCATTTT

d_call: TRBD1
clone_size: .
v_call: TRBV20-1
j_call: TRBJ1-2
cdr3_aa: CSVADRGRIYGYTF
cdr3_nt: TGCAGTGTCGCGGACAGGGGGCGTATCTATGGCTACACCTTC

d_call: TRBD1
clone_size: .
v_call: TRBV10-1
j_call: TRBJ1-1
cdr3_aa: CASSHTGGATEAFF
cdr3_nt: TGCGCCAGCAGTCATACAGGGGGAGCCACTGAAGCTTTCTTT

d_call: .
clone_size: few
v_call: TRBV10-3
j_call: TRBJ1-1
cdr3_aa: CATGINGGSDTEAFF
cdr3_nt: TGTGCCACCGGAATTAACGGGGGCTCGGACACTGAAGCTTTCTTT

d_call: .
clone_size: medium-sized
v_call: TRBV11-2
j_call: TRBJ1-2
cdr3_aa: CASSLESGFPGYTF
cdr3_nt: TGTGCCAGCAGCTTAGAGTCAGGGTTCCCTGGCTACACCTTC

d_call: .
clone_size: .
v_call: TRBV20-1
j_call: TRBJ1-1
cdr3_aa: CSAWTYEAFF
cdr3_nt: TGCAGTGCTTGGACATATGAAGCTTTCTTT

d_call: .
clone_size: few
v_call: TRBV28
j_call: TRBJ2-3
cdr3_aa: CASSPPPRGAIGTDTQYF
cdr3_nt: TGTGCCAGCAGTCCCCCTCCCCGAGGGGCGATCGGGACAGATACGCAGTATTTT

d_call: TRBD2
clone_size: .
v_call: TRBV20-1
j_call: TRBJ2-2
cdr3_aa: CSASYLAGADGELFF
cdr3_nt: TGCAGTGCTAGCTACCTAGCGGGAGCTGACGGGGAGCTGTTTTTT

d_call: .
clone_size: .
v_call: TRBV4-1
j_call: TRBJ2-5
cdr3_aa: CASSQDLEGFTETQYF
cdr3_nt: TGCGCCAGCAGCCAAGATCTCGAAGGGTTTACGGAGACCCAGTACTTC

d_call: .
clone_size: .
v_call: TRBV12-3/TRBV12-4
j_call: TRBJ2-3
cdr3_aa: CASSFRQGLTDTQYF
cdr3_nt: TGTGCCAGCAGTTTTAGGCAGGGCCTCACAGATACGCAGTATTTT

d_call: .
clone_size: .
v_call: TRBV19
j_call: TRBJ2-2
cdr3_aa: CAISIFGGELFF
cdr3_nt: TGTGCCATTAGTATATTTGGCGGGGAGCTGTTTTTC

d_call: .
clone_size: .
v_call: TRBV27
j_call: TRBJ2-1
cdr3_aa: CASMLAGRQFF
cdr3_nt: TGTGCCAGCATGCTGGCCGGTCGTCAGTTCTTC

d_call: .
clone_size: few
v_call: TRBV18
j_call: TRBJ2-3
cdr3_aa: CASSPGIVATDTQYF
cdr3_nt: TGTGCCAGCTCACCGGGAATAGTTGCCACAGATACGCAGTATTTT

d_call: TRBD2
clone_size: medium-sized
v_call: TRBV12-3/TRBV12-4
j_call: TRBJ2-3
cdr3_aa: CAMWAGGPTDTQYF
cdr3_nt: TGTGCCATGTGGGCGGGAGGGCCCACAGATACGCAGTATTTT

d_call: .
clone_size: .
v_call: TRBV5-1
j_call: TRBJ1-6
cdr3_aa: CASSPTPDSPLHF
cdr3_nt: TGCGCCAGCAGCCCCACACCGGACTCACCCCTCCACTTT

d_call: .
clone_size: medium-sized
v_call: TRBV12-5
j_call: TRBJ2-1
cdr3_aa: CASGLQVYNEQFF
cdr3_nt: TGTGCTAGTGGTTTGCAAGTTTACAATGAGCAGTTCTTC

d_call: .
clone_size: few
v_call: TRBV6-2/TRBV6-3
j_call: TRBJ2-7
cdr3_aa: CASSYSAGYEQYF
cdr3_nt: TGTGCCAGCAGTTACTCGGCAGGCTACGAGCAGTACTTC

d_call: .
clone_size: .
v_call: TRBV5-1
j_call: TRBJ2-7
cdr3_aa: CASSLGVTMSGEQYF
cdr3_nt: TGCGCCAGCAGCCTAGGGGTCACGATGTCGGGGGAGCAGTACTTC

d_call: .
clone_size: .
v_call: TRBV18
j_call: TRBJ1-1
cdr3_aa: CASSPWSLRTEAFF
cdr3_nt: TGTGCCAGCTCACCATGGTCTCTGCGCACTGAAGCTTTCTTT

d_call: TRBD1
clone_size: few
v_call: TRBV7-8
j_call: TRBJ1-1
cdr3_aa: CASSLILPGTGWSAEAFF
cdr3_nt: TGTGCCAGCAGCCTCATCCTCCCCGGGACAGGGTGGAGCGCCGAAGCTTTCTTT

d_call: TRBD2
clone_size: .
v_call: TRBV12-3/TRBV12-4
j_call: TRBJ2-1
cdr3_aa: CASRPPLSGRVGEQFF
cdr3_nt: TGTGCCAGCAGACCGCCCCTTAGCGGGAGAGTAGGTGAGCAGTTCTTC

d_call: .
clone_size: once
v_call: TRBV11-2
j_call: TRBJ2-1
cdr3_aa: CASSPPRELGEQFF
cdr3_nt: TGTGCCAGCAGCCCCCCCCGGGAGTTAGGTGAGCAGTTCTTC

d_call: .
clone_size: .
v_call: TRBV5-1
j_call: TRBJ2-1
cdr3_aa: CASSSTLRTVIVNEQFF
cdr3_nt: TGCGCCAGCAGCTCTACATTAAGGACAGTAATCGTAAATGAGCAGTTCTTC

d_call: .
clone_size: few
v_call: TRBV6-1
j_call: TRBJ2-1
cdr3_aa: CASRGGYNEQFF
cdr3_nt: TGTGCCAGCAGGGGAGGATACAATGAGCAGTTCTTC

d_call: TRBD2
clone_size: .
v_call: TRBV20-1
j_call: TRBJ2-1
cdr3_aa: CSALKLAGGPNEQFF
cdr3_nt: TGCAGTGCCCTAAAGTTGGCGGGAGGGCCAAATGAGCAGTTCTTC

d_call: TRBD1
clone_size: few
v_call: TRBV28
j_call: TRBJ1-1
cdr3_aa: CASVRGRVVTEAFF
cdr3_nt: TGTGCCAGCGTCAGGGGGCGGGTTGTCACTGAAGCTTTCTTT

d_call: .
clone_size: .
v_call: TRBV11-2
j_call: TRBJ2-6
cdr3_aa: CASSLCGRDSGANVLTF
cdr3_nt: TGTGCCAGCAGCTTATGTGGAAGGGATTCTGGGGCCAACGTCCTTACTTTC

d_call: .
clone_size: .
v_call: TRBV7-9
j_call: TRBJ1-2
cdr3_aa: CASSYNPDSYGYTF
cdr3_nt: TGTGCCAGCAGCTACAACCCGGACAGCTACGGCTACACCTTC

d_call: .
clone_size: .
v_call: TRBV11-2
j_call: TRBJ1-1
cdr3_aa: CASSENTGLLDTEAFF
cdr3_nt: TGCGCCAGCAGCGAAAACACAGGTTTGTTGGACACTGAAGCTTTCTTT

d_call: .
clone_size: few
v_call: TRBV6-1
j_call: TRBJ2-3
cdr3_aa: CASSPPATSTDTQYF
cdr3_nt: TGTGCCAGCAGTCCTCCCGCGACTAGCACAGATACGCAGTATTTT

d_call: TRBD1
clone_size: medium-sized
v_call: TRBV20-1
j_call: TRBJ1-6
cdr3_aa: CSAMGDRGQNSPLHF
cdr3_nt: TGCAGTGCTATGGGGGACAGGGGACAAAATTCACCCCTCCACTTT

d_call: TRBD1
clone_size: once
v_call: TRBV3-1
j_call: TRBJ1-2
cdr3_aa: CASSSGQGALANYGYTF
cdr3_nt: TGTGCCAGCAGTTCAGGACAGGGGGCGCTTGCTAACTATGGCTACACCTTC

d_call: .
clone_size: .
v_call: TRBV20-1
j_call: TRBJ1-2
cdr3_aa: CSARVGGGHPWLYGYTF
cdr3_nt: TGCAGTGCTAGAGTCGGGGGAGGACACCCCTGGCTCTATGGCTACACCTTC

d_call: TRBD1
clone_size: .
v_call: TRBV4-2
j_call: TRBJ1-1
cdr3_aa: CASSRITGDLRYTEAFF
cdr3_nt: TGTGCCAGCAGCCGCATCACAGGGGATCTTAGGTACACTGAAGCTTTCTTT

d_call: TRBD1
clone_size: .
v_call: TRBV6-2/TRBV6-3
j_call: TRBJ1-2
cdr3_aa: CATRTGSHGYTF
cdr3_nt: TGTGCCACCAGGACAGGGTCCCATGGCTACACCTTC

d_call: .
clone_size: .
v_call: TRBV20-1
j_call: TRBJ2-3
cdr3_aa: CSAERRDTDTQYF
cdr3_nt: TGCAGTGCTGAGCGGAGGGACACAGATACGCAGTATTTT

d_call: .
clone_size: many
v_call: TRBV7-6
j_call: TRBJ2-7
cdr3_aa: CASSLGAGGHEQYF
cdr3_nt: TGTGCCAGCAGTTTAGGAGCAGGGGGGCACGAGCAGTACTTC

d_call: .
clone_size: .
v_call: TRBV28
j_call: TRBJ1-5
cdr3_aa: CASRSTPGLPQHF
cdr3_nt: TGTGCCAGCAGATCTACTCCGGGACTCCCCCAGCATTTT

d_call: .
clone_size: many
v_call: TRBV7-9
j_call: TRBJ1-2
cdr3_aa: CASRRDTNYGYTF
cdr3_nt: TGTGCCAGCCGCCGGGACACGAACTATGGCTACACCTTC

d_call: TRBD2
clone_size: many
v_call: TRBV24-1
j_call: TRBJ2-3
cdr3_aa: CATSDSSGGRAVHTQYF
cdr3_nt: TGTGCCACCAGTGACTCCTCAGGCGGGAGGGCCGTTCATACGCAGTATTTT

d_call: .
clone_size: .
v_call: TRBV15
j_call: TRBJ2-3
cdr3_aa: CATSRRHGTADTQYF
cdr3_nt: TGTGCCACCAGCAGGCGACATGGGACCGCTGATACGCAGTATTTT

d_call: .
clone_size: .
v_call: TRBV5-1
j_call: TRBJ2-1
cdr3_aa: CASSFGHTFSYNEQFF
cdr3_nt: TGCGCCAGCAGCTTCGGACACACCTTTTCCTACAATGAGCAGTTCTTC

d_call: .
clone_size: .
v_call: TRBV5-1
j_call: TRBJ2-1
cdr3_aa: CASSLTPSSYNEQFF
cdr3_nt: TGCGCCAGCAGCTTGACTCCGAGCTCCTACAATGAGCAGTTCTTC

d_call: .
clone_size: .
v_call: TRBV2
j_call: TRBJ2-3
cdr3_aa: CASREVSTYTRYF
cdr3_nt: TGTGCCAGCAGAGAGGTGAGCACATATACGCGGTATTTT

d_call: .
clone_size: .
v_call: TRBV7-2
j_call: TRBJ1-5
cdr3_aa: CAISLAGGLWGFSNQPQHF
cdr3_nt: TGTGCCATCAGCTTAGCTGGGGGACTTTGGGGATTTAGCAATCAGCCCCAGCATTTT

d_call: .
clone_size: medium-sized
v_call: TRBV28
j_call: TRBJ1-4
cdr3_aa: CASKRGGPVEKLFF
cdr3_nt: TGTGCCAGCAAGAGGGGGGGGCCGGTAGAAAAACTGTTTTTT

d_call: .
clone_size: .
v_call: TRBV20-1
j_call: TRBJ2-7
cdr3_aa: CSARGCIYEQYF
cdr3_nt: TGCAGTGCTAGGGGCTGTATCTACGAGCAGTACTTC

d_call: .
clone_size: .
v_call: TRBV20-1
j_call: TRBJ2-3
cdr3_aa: CSASPRELGTDTQYF
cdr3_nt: TGCAGTGCCAGTCCTCGGGAGCTTGGAACAGATACGCAGTATTTT

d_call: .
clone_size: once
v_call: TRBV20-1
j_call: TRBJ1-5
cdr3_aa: CSARVGGAGQPQHF
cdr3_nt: TGCAGTGCTAGAGTAGGAGGGGCGGGGCAGCCCCAGCATTTT

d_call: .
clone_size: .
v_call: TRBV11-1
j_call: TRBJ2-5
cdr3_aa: CASSLGRVGTQYF
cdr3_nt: TGTGCCAGCAGCTTGGGAAGGGTCGGGACCCAGTACTTC

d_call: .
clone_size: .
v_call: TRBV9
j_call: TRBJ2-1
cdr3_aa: CASSPRAGGAGNEQFF
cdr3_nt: TGTGCCAGCAGCCCTCGGGCAGGGGGAGCGGGCAATGAGCAGTTCTTC

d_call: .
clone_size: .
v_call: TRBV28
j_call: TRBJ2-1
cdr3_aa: CASSLSPQPYNEQFF
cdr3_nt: TGTGCCAGCAGTTTAAGTCCCCAGCCGTACAATGAGCAGTTCTTC

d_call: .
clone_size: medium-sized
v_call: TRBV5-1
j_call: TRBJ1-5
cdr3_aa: CASSPGHGDSNQPQHF
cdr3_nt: TGCGCCAGCAGCCCTGGACACGGGGATAGCAATCAGCCCCAGCATTTT